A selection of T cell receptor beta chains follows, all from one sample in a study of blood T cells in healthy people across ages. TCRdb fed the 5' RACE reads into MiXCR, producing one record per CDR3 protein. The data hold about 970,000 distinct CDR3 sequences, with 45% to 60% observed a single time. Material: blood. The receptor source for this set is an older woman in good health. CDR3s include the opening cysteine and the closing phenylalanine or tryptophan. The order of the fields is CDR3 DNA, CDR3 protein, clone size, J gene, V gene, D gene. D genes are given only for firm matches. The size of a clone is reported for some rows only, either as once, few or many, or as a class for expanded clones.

TGTGCCAGCAACCTCCCCCTAACTGTTCCTTTGAGCTCCTACGAGCAGTACTTC	CASNLPLTVPLSSYEQYF	NA	TRBJ2-7	TRBV28	NA
TGTGCCAGCAGGGCTCCGGGAACCGGGGAGCTGTTTTTT	CASRAPGTGELFF	NA	TRBJ2-2	TRBV6-6	NA
TGCGCCAGCAGCCAAGTCTTGATCTGGAATCAGCCCCAGCATTTT	CASSQVLIWNQPQHF	few	TRBJ1-5	TRBV4-1	NA
TGCAGTGCTAGAGAGGGGACAGTAAATCAGCCCCAGCATTTT	CSAREGTVNQPQHF	few	TRBJ1-5	TRBV20-1	TRBD1
TGTGCCAGCAGCCAAGGACTAGCGGGATACGGGGAGCTGTTTTTT	CASSQGLAGYGELFF	NA	TRBJ2-2	TRBV4-2	TRBD2
TGCAGTGCTAGATCGCCCCTCGGGGGGACCCATGGCTACACCTTC	CSARSPLGGTHGYTF	few	TRBJ1-2	TRBV20-1	NA
TGTGCCAGCAGCCAATTGCCAGAGGGTGAGCAGTTCTTC	CASSQLPEGEQFF	few	TRBJ2-1	TRBV3-1	NA
TGTGCCAGCGCTGGTGTTAGGGGACGAGAGACCCAGTACTTC	CASAGVRGRETQYF	NA	TRBJ2-5	TRBV27	NA
TGTGCCAGCAGGGTCCGGTGGGGGACATCACTCGAGCAGTACTTC	CASRVRWGTSLEQYF	once	TRBJ2-7	TRBV28	NA
TGTGCCAGCAGCCTCTCGGGGGATAGCGGAGGGAGCACAGATACGCAGTATTTT	CASSLSGDSGGSTDTQYF	few	TRBJ2-3	TRBV11-2	NA
TGTGCCAGCAGTTTTCAGGGCGGGATTTTGAATACGCAGTATTTT	CASSFQGGILNTQYF	NA	TRBJ2-3	TRBV27	NA
TGTGCCAGCTCACCACGATCGGAGGCGGTCATGCATGAGCAGTTCTTC	CASSPRSEAVMHEQFF	NA	TRBJ2-1	TRBV18	NA
TGCAGTGCTACACGTAGCGGAAAGTCCTACGAGCAGTACTTC	CSATRSGKSYEQYF	NA	TRBJ2-7	TRBV20-1	NA
TGTGCCAGCAGTGCCTTAGGGGGCGAGCAGTACTTC	CASSALGGEQYF	once	TRBJ2-7	TRBV2	NA
TGTGCCAGCGGGGAGGGCTCCGAGCAGTACTTC	CASGEGSEQYF	NA	TRBJ2-7	TRBV7-3	TRBD2
TGTGCCAGCAGCCCGGGGACAGTTTATAATTCACCCCTCCACTTT	CASSPGTVYNSPLHF	NA	TRBJ1-6	TRBV7-8	TRBD1
TGTGCCAGCAGCCCACAACGGGGAATTGAGCAGTTCTTC	CASSPQRGIEQFF	NA	TRBJ2-1	TRBV7-2	NA
TGTGCCTGGAGTGCAGGGAACTCCTACGAGCAGTACTTC	CAWSAGNSYEQYF	NA	TRBJ2-7	TRBV30	NA
TGCAGTGCTAAGGCCCCTCCGGAGCTGGCCTCCTACGAGCAGTACTTC	CSAKAPPELASYEQYF	NA	TRBJ2-7	TRBV20-1	NA
TGCAGTGTCGGATCGGGACTAGCGGCAAGCACAGATACGCAGTATTTT	CSVGSGLAASTDTQYF	NA	TRBJ2-3	TRBV20-1	TRBD2
TGTGCCAGCAGGACGGGACTAGCGGGAGCAAGTGAGCAGTTCTTC	CASRTGLAGASEQFF	NA	TRBJ2-1	TRBV28	TRBD2
TGCGCCAGCAGTCCCGGTTGGAAAGAGACCCAGTACTTC	CASSPGWKETQYF	few	TRBJ2-5	TRBV4-1	NA
TGTGCCAGCAGCTTAGCGCTTGTCCGGACCGAAGCTTTCTTT	CASSLALVRTEAFF	NA	TRBJ1-1	TRBV7-2	NA
TGTGCCAGCAGTCACTTCTTTGGGACAGGGGGCGCTCCTCCTAACTACGAGCAGTACTTC	CASSHFFGTGGAPPNYEQYF	NA	TRBJ2-7	TRBV27	TRBD1
TGCAGTGCTCCCAATAGACTGGGCGAGCAGTTCTTC	CSAPNRLGEQFF	once	TRBJ2-1	TRBV20-1	NA
TGTGCCAGCAGTGCCCAGGGTGAGCAGTTCTTC	CASSAQGEQFF	NA	TRBJ2-1	TRBV25-1	NA
TGCGCCAGCAGCGACCGGGCGAGGGCGGATTCACCCCTCCACTTT	CASSDRARADSPLHF	NA	TRBJ1-6	TRBV4-3	NA
TGCAGTGCTACGAGCGGACTAGCGGGATACTTCGATACGCAGTATTTT	CSATSGLAGYFDTQYF	NA	TRBJ2-3	TRBV20-1	TRBD2
TGTGCCAGCAGCGAGGGGGCGTCTGGGGACGAGCAGTACTTC	CASSEGASGDEQYF	few	TRBJ2-7	TRBV28	TRBD1
TGCGCCAGCAGCCAAGCCAGGGACAGGGCAGAGACCCAGTACTTC	CASSQARDRAETQYF	few	TRBJ2-5	TRBV4-3	TRBD1
TGTGCCATCAGTGCGGAGCGACAGGGGAAGGAGGCCCAGTACTTC	CAISAERQGKEAQYF	NA	TRBJ2-5	TRBV10-3	TRBD1
TGTGCCAGCCGGACATTCCGCGCGGGAGGGGAGACCCAGTACTTC	CASRTFRAGGETQYF	NA	TRBJ2-5	TRBV28	TRBD2
TGTGCCAGCAGCCTACGGAGGGTTGATACGCAGTATTTT	CASSLRRVDTQYF	NA	TRBJ2-3	TRBV6-6	NA
TGTGCCAGCAGTCCCGGACTCGTAGGGGCCCAAGAGACCCAGTACTTC	CASSPGLVGAQETQYF	NA	TRBJ2-5	TRBV3-1	NA
TGTGCCAGCAGCTCGGTTACTTCGACCCAGTACTTC	CASSSVTSTQYF	few	TRBJ2-5	TRBV7-8	NA
TGTGCCAGCAGCCCGAGGACGGGGTTGGGGGATACGCAGTATTTT	CASSPRTGLGDTQYF	NA	TRBJ2-3	TRBV5-5	NA
TGTGCCAGCAGCTTAAACGGAAACCAGGGAGTGCCCCAGCATTTT	CASSLNGNQGVPQHF	NA	TRBJ1-5	TRBV7-6	NA
TGTGCCTGGAGCCACAGGGGTGGCTCACCCCTCCACTTT	CAWSHRGGSPLHF	NA	TRBJ1-6	TRBV30	TRBD1
TGTGCCAGCAGCCAGAAGGGGGGCCGGCAGCCCCAGCATTTT	CASSQKGGRQPQHF	NA	TRBJ1-5	TRBV7-2	NA
TGCGCCAGCAGCCAAGACCCGGGTATAGTCTACGAGCAGTACTTC	CASSQDPGIVYEQYF	NA	TRBJ2-7	TRBV4-1	NA
TGCAGTGCTACCCAAAGCGGGGTTAAGAACGAGCAGTACTTC	CSATQSGVKNEQYF	once	TRBJ2-7	TRBV20-1	TRBD2
TGTGCCAGCAGCTCTTTCAGGGCGAGTAACCAAGAGACTAACTATGGCTACACCTTC	CASSSFRASNQETNYGYTF	NA	TRBJ1-2	TRBV12-3/TRBV12-4	NA
TGTGCCAGCAGCATAGGCTATAAGTACGAGCAGTACTTC	CASSIGYKYEQYF	NA	TRBJ2-7	TRBV11-2	NA
TGTGCCAGCAGATCCGGGACAGCAATAACCTACGAGCAGTACTTC	CASRSGTAITYEQYF	few	TRBJ2-7	TRBV28	TRBD1
TGTGCCAGCACCTCTAGCGGGAGGCCCAACAATGAGCGGTTCTTC	CASTSSGRPNNERFF	NA	TRBJ2-1	TRBV6-2/TRBV6-3	TRBD2
TGCAGTGCTTCGGGACTTACGAACACTGAAGCTTTCTTT	CSASGLTNTEAFF	NA	TRBJ1-1	TRBV20-1	NA
TGTGCCAGCAGCTTAGCGCGGAGTCTAGTCGGTTACGAGCAGTACTTC	CASSLARSLVGYEQYF	NA	TRBJ2-7	TRBV7-9	NA
TGTGCCAGCAGTTACTCGGAAGGAGAGGGAGTACGGCAAGAGACCCAGTACTTC	CASSYSEGEGVRQETQYF	NA	TRBJ2-5	TRBV6-5	NA
TGTGCCAGCAGCTGCGAGGGGGGGGTCGGAGAGACCCAGTACTTC	CASSCEGGVGETQYF	NA	TRBJ2-5	TRBV7-7	NA
TGTGCCAGCAGTGAAGCTGGGACAGGGCTCCACAATGAGCAGTTCTTC	CASSEAGTGLHNEQFF	once	TRBJ2-1	TRBV6-1	TRBD1
TGTGCCGGCCGGTACGGACAGGGGGCGATGAACACTGAAGCTTTCTTT	CAGRYGQGAMNTEAFF	NA	TRBJ1-1	TRBV2	TRBD1
TGTGCCAGCAGTACCCATGGGGGGGTGGGCTATGGCTACACCTTC	CASSTHGGVGYGYTF	once	TRBJ1-2	TRBV25-1	NA
TGCGCCAGCAGCTTGGAGGTGGTCGGGAACACCGGGGAGCTGTTTTTT	CASSLEVVGNTGELFF	NA	TRBJ2-2	TRBV5-1	NA